The 10 T cell receptor beta chains below come from one sample, sequenced in a study of identical twins. TCRdb recomputed calls from the 5' RACE reads with MiXCR, one row per CDR3 protein. The table has about 240,000 distinct CDR3 sequences, about 13% seen once. This sample also appeared in a second study, on yellow fever vaccine responses in identical twins.

Sequences were obtained from memory (CD45RO+) T cells sorted from blood. Source of these receptors: a young woman in good health.

The chain uses TRBV2 and TRBJ2-6, with D perhaps assigned TRBD1 or TRBD2 (5 bases each). The CDR3 runs 15 residues. Deletions cut 6 bases from V and 4 bases from J, with 13 bases between. CDR1 is SNHLY and CDR2 is FYNNEI in the germline V gene. In DNA, the CDR3 is TGTGCCAGCAGGGGACGGGCCAAGGGGGCCAACGTCCTGACTTTC. Encoded protein: CASRGRAKGANVLTF.

The chain carries TRBV9 and TRBJ2-3, with D possibly TRBD2 on 5 matching bases. V was clipped by 4 bases and J by 6 bases, with 21 bases between them. CDR3 length: 16 residues. The germline CDR1 and CDR2 sequences are SGDLS and YYNGEE. The CDR3 nucleotides read TGTGCCAGCAGCCCCCGAGGGCGGCCCTCAGGTGATACGCAGTATTTT. Its protein is CASSPRGRPSGDTQYF.

This clonotype was counted between two and nine times. The chain joins TRBV18 to TRBJ1-5; D is ambiguous. The CDR3 has 14 amino acids. CDR1 and CDR2 from the germline V gene are KGHSH and LQKENI. V lost 2 bases and J lost 2, with 7 bases in between. CDR3 sequence (DNA): TGTGCCAGCTCACCAGAGGATGGCAATCAGCCCCAGCATTTT. Amino acids: CASSPEDGNQPQHF.

Only a few counts were recorded for this clonotype. The chain employs TRBV5-1 and TRBJ1-1, with D perhaps matching TRBD1 (6 bases). There are 14 residues in the CDR3. Looked up from germline, CDR1 is SGHRS and CDR2 is YFSETQ. V was pared by 3 bases and J by 2 bases, with 11 bases between. The CDR3 nucleotides are TGCGCCAGCAGCTCCAGGGGATCTAACACTGAAGCTTTCTTT. Amino acid sequence: CASSSRGSNTEAFF.

This clonotype has just a few counts. The chain joins TRBV6-2 or TRBV6-3 to TRBJ2-1, with 14 bases identical to TRBD2. V trimming: 6 bases; J trimming: 8 bases; junction bases outside the gene matches: 12. This CDR3 has 17 residues. The germline V gene has CDR1 MNHEY and CDR2 SVGEGT. The DNA for the CDR3 is TGTGCCAGCAGACGATCCGGGACTAGCGGGGGTGGCGATGAGCAGTTCTTC. Translated: CASRRSGTSGGGDEQFF.

This clonotype appeared a few times. The J gene is TRBJ2-7, the V gene TRBV5-1, with 7 bases matching TRBD1. Germline assignment: CDR1 SGHRS and CDR2 YFSETQ. V dropped 0 bases and J dropped 6; count of bases not matched to a gene: 9. The CDR3 covers 15 residues. The CDR3 nucleotides are TGCGCCAGCAGCTTGGTTACAGGGGTCATCTCCGAGCAGTACTTC. Encoded protein: CASSLVTGVISEQYF. The full variable domain, in which reference TRBV5-1 and TRBJ2-7 provide the parts outside the CDR3, is KAGVTQTPRYLIKTRGQQVTLSCSPISGHRSVSWYQQTPGQGLQFLFEYFSETQRNKGNFPGRFSGRQFSNSRSEMNVSTLELGDSALYLCASSLVTGVISEQYFGPGTRLTVT.

This chain links TRBV6-5 with TRBJ1-1; maybe TRBD1 (6 bases). This CDR3 has 15 amino acids. Between the trimmed V and J ends, which lost 1 base and 5 bases, there was a span of 14 bases. Germline-derived CDR1 and CDR2 are MNHEY and SVGAGI. The CDR3 DNA is TGTGCCAGCAGTTACTTTCTGGGGGCTTATACTGAAGCTTTCTTT. Amino acid sequence: CASSYFLGAYTEAFF.

This clonotype was detected ten times or more. The chain is built from TRBV28 and TRBJ1-1; D is possibly TRBD1 (5 bases). V lost 4 bases and J lost 1, with 13 bases in between. CDR1 is MDHEN and CDR2 is SYDVKM in the germline V gene. The CDR3 contains 15 residues. Here the CDR3 DNA reads TGTGCCAGCAGTTCGTCCGGGCAGGGGAACACTGAAGCTTTCTTT. This gives the protein CASSSSGQGNTEAFF.

There are many counts of this clonotype. V is TRBV2 and J is TRBJ2-2; TRBD2 agrees at 7 bases. V trimming: 6 bases; J trimming: 1 base; junction bases outside the gene matches: 5. This CDR3 contains 15 residues. Germline lookup yields CDR1 SNHLY and CDR2 FYNNEI. CDR3 region: CASSGEGRNTGELFF. DNA of the CDR3: TGTGCCAGCAGCGGGGAGGGCCGGAACACCGGGGAGCTGTTTTTT.

Concerning this clonotype: One end of the junction does not line up with germline, which may come from a read error. This sequence joins TRBV7-6 and TRBJ2-3; 14 bases line up with TRBD2. Germline-derived CDR1 and CDR2 are SGHVS and FNYEAQ. The CDR3 runs 17 residues. Here the CDR3 DNA reads TGTGCAAGCAGCAAGGGACTAGCGGGGGCCAGCACAGATACGCAGTATTTT. Residues: CASSKGLAGASTDTQYF.